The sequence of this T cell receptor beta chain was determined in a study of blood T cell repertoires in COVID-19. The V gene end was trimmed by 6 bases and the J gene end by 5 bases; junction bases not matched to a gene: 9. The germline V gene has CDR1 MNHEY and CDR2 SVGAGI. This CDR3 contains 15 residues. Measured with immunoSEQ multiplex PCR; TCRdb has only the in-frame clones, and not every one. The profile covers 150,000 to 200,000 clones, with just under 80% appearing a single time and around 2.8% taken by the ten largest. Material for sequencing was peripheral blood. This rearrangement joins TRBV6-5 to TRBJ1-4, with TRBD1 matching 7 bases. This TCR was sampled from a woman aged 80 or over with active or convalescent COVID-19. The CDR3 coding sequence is TGTGCCAGCAGCGGACCTCGACAGGGAAATGAAAAACTGTTTTTT. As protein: CASSGPRQGNEKLFF.